This TCR beta chain was sequenced during a study of T-cell memory formation after mild COVID-19. Study-level background: The study found TCR clusters largely donor specific.

Each CDR3 protein gets one entry after TCRdb re-called the 5' RACE reads with MiXCR. This sample yields about 350,000 distinct CDR3 sequences, of which approximately 15% are seen a single time; approximately 20% belongs to the top ten. A remark on this clonotype: Its antigen is undetermined.

Study-wide points: There were some responding clones in pre-infection memory, which suggested that cross-reactive memory had joined.

The TCR originated in a man in his late teens or twenties who had mild COVID-19 (a few samples of this study predate the infection). Cell type and time point are not known. The sequenced sample consisted of PBMCs or a T cell subset sorted from them (not recorded which).

The CDR3 region is CASSLVQDQPLHF. CDR3 nucleotides: TGTGCCAGCAGCTTAGTTCAGGACCAGCCCCTCCACTTT. J is TRBJ1-6 and V is TRBV7-9; D is uncertain. V lost 1 base and J lost 13, with 11 bases in between. The CDR3 spans 13 residues. In germline, CDR1 is SEHNR, CDR2 FQNEAQ (reference sequence).